This T cell receptor (beta chain) is drawn from a study of control samples from healthy donors and cancer patients. The CDR3 consists of 17 residues. V lost 0 bases and J lost 7; bases outside the gene matches: 6. Looked up from germline, CDR1 is SGHNT and CDR2 is YYREEE (reference sequence). The method was immunoSEQ multiplex PCR; TCRdb's version includes in-frame clones alone and lacks a portion of them. The sample contains fewer than 85,000 clones, 85% to 95% of which appear only once. The V gene is TRBV5-4, the J gene TRBJ2-3; 15 positions agree with TRBD2. The sequence came from a woman between 55 and 75 years old in good health. Source material: blood. CDR3 nucleotides: TGTGCCAGCAGCTTGGAAGGACTAGCGGGAGGGTTGCATACGCAGTATTTT. Encoded protein: CASSLEGLAGGLHTQYF. The entire variable domain, with the rest obtained from reference TRBV5-4 and TRBJ2-3, is as follows: ETGVTQSPTHLIKTRGQQVTLRCSSQSGHNTVSWYQQALGQGPQFIFQYYREEENGRGNFPPRFSGLQFPNYSSELNVNALELDDSALYLCASSLEGLAGGLHTQYFGPGTRLTVL.